A single sample is the source of the 16 T cell receptor beta chains below, sequenced in a study of cytomegalovirus exposure and HLA in healthy donors. Use of 60 Vbeta and 13 Jbeta primers characterized the PCR. Only in-frame clones appear in the TCRdb table, and some are missing; sequencing was by immunoSEQ multiplex PCR. The sample has 150,000 to 180,000 clones; around 79% are singletons. The sample comprised PBMCs. These receptors were taken from a man between 18 and 29 years old in good health and CMV-seronegative.

The chain couples TRBV9 to TRBJ2-5; maybe TRBD1 (5 bases). This CDR3 comprises 15 residues. The ends were cut back, 4 bases at V and 7 bases at J, with 20 bases in the middle. Germline-derived CDR1 and CDR2 are SGDLS and YYNGEE. The CDR3 sequence: CASSSDQGQYGTQYF. The CDR3 DNA reads TGTGCCAGCAGCTCAGACCAGGGTCAATACGGGACCCAGTACTTC.

The J gene is TRBJ1-1, the V gene TRBV4-1, with 8 bases identical to TRBD1. The trim removed 4 bases at V and 7 bases at J, leaving 8 bases unmatched. Germline-derived CDR1 and CDR2 are MGHRA and YSYEKL. CDR3 length equals 14 residues. The CDR3 loop reads CASSPRTGSGEAFF. The DNA for the CDR3 is TGCGCCAGCAGCCCCCGGACAGGGTCCGGTGAAGCTTTCTTT.

The V call is TRBV28, the J call TRBJ1-2; D is undetermined. The CDR3 is 15 residues long. The germline V gene has CDR1 MDHEN and CDR2 SYDVKM. Between the trimmed V and J ends, which lost 7 bases and 4 bases, there was a span of 19 bases. The CDR3 DNA reads as TGTGCCAGCACCCAATGGGCAACCCAAGTCTATGGCTACACCTTC. Protein: CASTQWATQVYGYTF.

This clone appeared a single time. V and J are TRBV2 and TRBJ1-3, with 7 bases that match TRBD1. CDR1 SNHLY and CDR2 FYNNEI come from the germline V gene. The V segment lost 4 bases and the J segment 4 bases; nucleotides outside the gene matches: 4. The length of the CDR3 is 14 residues. CDR3 protein: CASSGQGLGNTIYF. The CDR3 DNA is TGTGCCAGCAGTGGACAGGGTCTAGGAAACACCATATATTTT.

V is TRBV11-2 and J is TRBJ2-7, with TRBD1 matching over 8 bases. V was pared by 6 bases and J by 1 base, with 5 bases of the junction left unmatched. CDR3 length: 14 residues. Germline CDR1 is SGHAT and CDR2 is FQNNGV. The CDR3 DNA reads as TGTGCCAGCAGTTCCCGGGACAGGTCCTACGAGCAGTACTTC. The encoded protein is CASSSRDRSYEQYF.

The chain carries TRBV7-9 and TRBJ1-2; possible D gene TRBD1, 5 bases. The CDR3 is 14 amino acids. The germline V and J ends were trimmed by 2 bases and 3 bases, with 10 bases remaining between them. CDR1 SEHNR and CDR2 FQNEAQ come from the germline V gene (reference sequence). The CDR3 region is CASSLSGPHYGYTF. The CDR3 DNA sequence: TGTGCCAGCAGCTTATCAGGGCCCCACTATGGCTACACCTTC.

This clone was observed a handful of times. This sequence joins TRBV18 and TRBJ1-3, with D perhaps TRBD1 (6 bases). Germline V gene lookup returns CDR1 KGHSH and CDR2 LQKENI. The CDR3 totals 13 residues. The V and J ends lost 2 bases and 7 bases respectively, with 9 bases between them. The CDR3: CASSPSQGNTIYF. As DNA, the CDR3 is TGTGCCAGCTCACCATCACAGGGTAACACCATATATTTT.

This chain uses TRBV11-3 with TRBJ2-1, with D perhaps TRBD2 (7 bases). Trimming removed 1 base from V and 9 bases from J, with 16 bases in between. Germline V gene data show CDR1 as SGHNT and CDR2 as YENEEA. This CDR3 spans 15 amino acids. This CDR3 reads CASSLVPQGRGEQFF. Here the CDR3 DNA reads TGTGCCAGCAGCTTAGTACCCCAGGGGAGGGGTGAGCAGTTCTTC.

The CDR3 sequence is CASSSTQGSSGNTIYF. The CDR3 DNA sequence: TGTGCCAGCAGTTCGACACAGGGGAGTTCTGGAAACACCATATATTTT. The V call is TRBV6-5, the J call TRBJ1-3; 7 nucleotides match TRBD1. The CDR3 is 16 amino acids. J gave up 1 base and V 4 bases, and 7 bases lay outside the gene matches. Germline-derived CDR1 and CDR2 are MNHEY and SVGAGI.

V gene TRBV6-1 combines with J gene TRBJ1-4; tentatively, D is TRBD1 (6 bases). Germline V gene sequence: CDR1 MNHNS, CDR2 SASEGT. The V end was cut by 6 bases, the J end by 5 bases, with 13 bases between. This CDR3 contains 14 residues. CDR3 in amino acids: CASSPGHLNEKLFF. The DNA for the CDR3 is TGTGCCAGCAGCCCGGGACACTTAAATGAAAAACTGTTTTTT.

V gene TRBV11-2 combines with J gene TRBJ1-1, with TRBD1 as a possible D gene (5 bases). Germline V gives CDR1 SGHAT, CDR2 FQNNGV. The germline V and J ends were trimmed by 5 bases and 1 base, with 20 bases remaining between them. The CDR3 runs to 17 residues. The CDR3 reads CASSHSYLYDRNTEAFF. The CDR3, as DNA: TGTGCCAGCAGCCATTCGTATCTTTATGACAGGAACACTGAAGCTTTCTTT.

This sequence joins TRBV7-2 and TRBJ2-3; D may be TRBD1 (5 bases). Trimming pared 1 base from V and 0 bases from J, leaving 11 bases between. Germline assignment: CDR1 SGHTA and CDR2 FQGNSA. This CDR3 is built from 16 residues. As DNA, the CDR3 is TGTGCCAGCAGCTTAGGGACACCACCTAGCACAGATACGCAGTATTTT. Translated, it gives CASSLGTPPSTDTQYF. Looking up the rest from reference TRBV7-2 and TRBJ2-3 gives the full variable domain: GAGVSQSPSNKVTEKGKDVELRCDPISGHTALYWYRQSLGQGLEFLIYFQGNSAPDKSGLPSDRFSAERTGGSVSTLTIQRTQQEDSAVYLCASSLGTPPSTDTQYFGPGTRLTVL.

This clone was observed a few times. The chain links TRBV18 to TRBJ1-5, with TRBD1 matching over 7 bases. Germline values: CDR1 KGHSH, CDR2 LQKENI. The V and J ends lost 3 bases and 7 bases, in that order; junction bases with no gene match: 15. This CDR3 contains 17 residues. The CDR3 bases are TGTGCCAGCTCACCCCAAGAGACAGGGAAAGGAAGGCAGCCCCAGCATTTT. This encodes CASSPQETGKGRQPQHF.

The rearrangement uses TRBV7-2 and TRBJ2-3; the D gene is possibly TRBD2 (6 bases). Trimming left V 2 bases short and J 2 bases short, with 8 bases between. Germline CDR1 SGHTA, CDR2 FQGNSA. CDR3 size: 14 residues. The CDR3 region is CASSLTDYTDTQYF. As DNA, the CDR3 is TGTGCCAGCAGCTTAACGGACTACACAGATACGCAGTATTTT.

The chain joins TRBV19 to TRBJ2-7, with 9 bases matching TRBD1. Germline V CDR1 and CDR2: LNHDA, SQIVND (reference sequence). The CDR3 loop spans 14 amino acids. V dropped 3 bases and J dropped 7; count of bases not matched to a gene: 7. CDR3 nucleotides: TGTGCCAGTAGTATCTGGGACAGGGAAGGAGAGCAGTACGTC. Its translation is CASSIWDREGEQYV.

The V call is TRBV6-1, the J call TRBJ1-2; weak D call: TRBD1 (6 bases). Trimming cost V 3 bases and J 13 bases, with 18 bases left between them. Germline CDR1 MNHNS, CDR2 SASEGT. This CDR3 contains 13 residues. CDR3 nucleotide sequence: TGTGCCAGCAGTGAGAACCGGGACACCCGCCCCACCTTC. Protein sequence: CASSENRDTRPTF.